This TCR beta chain emerged from a study of cytomegalovirus exposure and HLA in healthy donors. The count of this clone is one. A multiplex PCR was run with 60 Vbeta primers and 13 Jbeta primers. Per the original methods: As a later analysis found, there were 60 million to 90 million unique TCR beta chains, of which some 10 million were shared. Clones were read by immunoSEQ multiplex PCR, and TCRdb kept only the in-frame ones, dropping some. The V and J calls and clone size were taken over from that table, and D and trimming were inferred from the DNA. The repertoire holds about 100,000 clones, about four fifths seen once, with less than 2% in the top ten. Looked up from germline, CDR1 is SGHNT and CDR2 is YYREEE (reference sequence). The V gene end was trimmed by 6 bases and the J gene end by 7 bases; junction bases not matched to a gene: 14. The CDR3 has 15 amino acids.

This TCR was sampled from a woman between 40 and 55 years old in good health and CMV-seronegative. What was sequenced was PBMCs. V usage is TRBV5-4 and J usage is TRBJ2-7, with TRBD1 matching over 9 bases. The CDR3 loop reads CASTQGTGITLEQYF. The CDR3 bases are TGTGCCAGCACACAAGGGACAGGGATTACTTTAGAGCAGTACTTC.